The entry that follows covers one T cell receptor beta chain sequence. The data belong to a study of shared clonotypes between healthy human individuals. V lost 6 bases and J 3 bases, leaving 20 bases between the germline ends. This CDR3 is 16 amino acids long. The germline V gene has CDR1 MDHEN and CDR2 SYDVKM. The assay was immunoSEQ multiplex PCR, and TCRdb's table has in-frame clones only and misses some. This sample has around 2.5 million clones, with roughly 93% found just once. The chain links TRBV28 to TRBJ1-1; no clear D gene. Sample: naive CD4+ T cells from PBMCs. Subset denoted: CD45RA+ positively selected. The TCR sequence derives from a man aged 18 to 35 in good health. Some clones in this sample may be carry-over from other donors' samples. CDR3 sequence reads: CASSSRLRWGDTEAFF. DNA of the CDR3: TGTGCCAGCAGCTCCCGCCTCAGGTGGGGAGACACTGAAGCTTTCTTT.